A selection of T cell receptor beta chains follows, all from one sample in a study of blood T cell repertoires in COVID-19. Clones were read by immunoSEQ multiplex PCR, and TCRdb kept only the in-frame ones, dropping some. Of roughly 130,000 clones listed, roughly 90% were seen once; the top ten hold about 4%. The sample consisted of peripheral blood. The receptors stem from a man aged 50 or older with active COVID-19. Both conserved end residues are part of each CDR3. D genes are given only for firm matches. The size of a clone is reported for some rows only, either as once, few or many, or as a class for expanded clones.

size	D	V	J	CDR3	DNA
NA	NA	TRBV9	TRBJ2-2	CASSTSNTGELFF	TGTGCCAGCAGTACTAGCAACACCGGGGAGCTGTTTTTT
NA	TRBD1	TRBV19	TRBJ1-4	CASSITDRGEEFF	TGTGCCAGTAGTATAACAGACAGGGGAGAAGAGTTTTTT
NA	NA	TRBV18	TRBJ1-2	CASSLRARNLEGYTF	TGTGCCAGCTCCCTCCGAGCCAGGAATTTAGAGGGCTACACCTTC
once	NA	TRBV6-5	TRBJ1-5	CASSNFRDSPQPQHF	TGTGCCAGCAGTAACTTCCGGGACTCCCCTCAGCCCCAGCATTTT
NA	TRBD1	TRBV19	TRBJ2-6	CASGTGYSGANVLTF	TGTGCCAGTGGGACAGGGTACTCTGGGGCCAACGTCCTGACTTTC
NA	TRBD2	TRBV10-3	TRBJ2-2	CAISGTGLAMGGELFF	TGTGCCATCAGTGGCACCGGACTAGCGATGGGCGGGGAGCTGTTTTTT
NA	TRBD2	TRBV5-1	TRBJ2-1	CASGLAGGNEQFF	TGCGCCAGCGGGCTAGCGGGAGGCAATGAGCAGTTCTTC
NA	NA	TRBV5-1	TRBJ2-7	CASSLGRGVIEYEQYF	TGCGCCAGCAGCTTGGGACGCGGGGTTATCGAGTACGAGCAGTACTTC
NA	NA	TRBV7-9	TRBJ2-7	CASSPYPGYEQYF	TGTGCCAGCAGCCCTTACCCAGGGTACGAGCAGTACTTC
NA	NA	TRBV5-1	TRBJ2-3	CASSSGGPRDTQYF	TGCGCCAGCAGCTCGGGGGGCCCGAGGGATACGCAGTATTTT